Listed below are T cell receptor beta chains from one sample, sequenced in a study of glioma-infiltrating T cells. TCRdb recomputed calls from the multiplex PCR reads with MiXCR, one row per CDR3 protein. The sample consists of some 160,000 distinct CDR3 sequences, around 40% of them appearing once. The material sequenced was glioma tissue, nonneoplastic brain tissue, or PBMCs (not recorded which). These receptors came from a human donor with low-grade glioma or glioblastoma, undergoing nonglioma brain surgery, or in good health (not recorded which). Both conserved end residues are part of each CDR3. D genes are given only for firm matches. Only some rows state a clone size, as once, few, many or a class for expanded clones.

cdr3_length j_call clone_size d_call v_call cdr3_nt cdr3_aa
14 TRBJ1-5 . . TRBV3-1 TGTGCCAGCAGCCCAGGTAGGGAAAATCAGCCCCAGCATTTT CASSPGRENQPQHF
17 TRBJ1-1 . . TRBV10-3 TGTGCCATCAGTGATTGGGGGACGCCAAAAGTGAACACTGAAGCTTTCTTT CAISDWGTPKVNTEAFF
13 TRBJ2-5 few . TRBV5-5 TGTGCCAGCAGCCCAGACATTGAAGAGACCCAGTACTTC CASSPDIEETQYF
13 TRBJ2-2 . . TRBV12-3/TRBV12-4 TGTGCCAGCAGTTCGCATGGTACCGGGGAGCTGTTTTTT CASSSHGTGELFF
12 TRBJ2-7 many . TRBV28 TGTGCCACCCAGCGAGAGACCTACGAGCAGTACTTC CATQRETYEQYF
18 TRBJ2-1 many TRBD2 TRBV6-1 TGTGCCAGCAGCCTTCTAGCGGGAGGGCTATCCTCCTACAATGAGCAGTTCTTC CASSLLAGGLSSYNEQFF
15 TRBJ2-1 many . TRBV20-1 TGCAGTGCTAGAGATTGGCTAGTTGGGCAGAGTGAGCAGTTCTTC CSARDWLVGQSEQFF
14 TRBJ2-1 . . TRBV28 TGTGCCAGCAGTGCTTGGGTCCCCAACAATGAGCAGTTCTTC CASSAWVPNNEQFF
14 TRBJ2-3 . TRBD2 TRBV2 TGTGCCAGCCGACTAGCGGGTAGCACAGATACGCAGTATTTT CASRLAGSTDTQYF
13 TRBJ2-7 few . TRBV3-1 TGTGCCAGCAGCGTCCGGGGCTCCTACGAGCAGTACTTC CASSVRGSYEQYF
14 TRBJ2-1 . . TRBV28 TGTGCCAGCAGTACCGGGACGGCCAACAATGAGCAGTTCTTC CASSTGTANNEQFF
13 TRBJ2-4 many . TRBV10-3 TGTGCCATCAGTGAGTCGGAGAACAGGGTGCTGTACTTC CAISESENRVLYF
16 TRBJ1-3 . TRBD1 TRBV12-3/TRBV12-4 TGTGCCAGCAGAAAAAATACAGGGGTGACTGGAAACACCATATATTTT CASRKNTGVTGNTIYF
16 TRBJ2-3 few . TRBV28 TGTGCCACTGAGGTATCAACGAGCATAAGCACAGATACGCAGTATTTT CATEVSTSISTDTQYF
15 TRBJ2-3 . . TRBV5-4 TGTGCCAGCAGCTTTAGGGAAGGAGACACAGATACGCAGTATTTT CASSFREGDTDTQYF